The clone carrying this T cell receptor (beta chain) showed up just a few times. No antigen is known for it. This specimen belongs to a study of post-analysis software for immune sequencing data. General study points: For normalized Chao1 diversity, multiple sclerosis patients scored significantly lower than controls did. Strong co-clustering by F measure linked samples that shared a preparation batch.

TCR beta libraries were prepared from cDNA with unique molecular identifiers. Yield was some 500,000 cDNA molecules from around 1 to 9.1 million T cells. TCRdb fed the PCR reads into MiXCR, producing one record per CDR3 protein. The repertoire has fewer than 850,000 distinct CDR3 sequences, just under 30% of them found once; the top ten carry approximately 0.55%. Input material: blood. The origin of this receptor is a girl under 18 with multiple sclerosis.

The CDR3 loop reads CASSQVRFQETQYF. DNA of the CDR3: TGCGCCAGCAGCCAAGTACGGTTCCAAGAGACCCAGTACTTC. The chain combines TRBV4-1 with TRBJ2-5; D uncertain. This CDR3 is 14 amino acids long. The V gene lost 1 base and the J gene lost 1 base, with 7 bases spanning the gap. Germline loops: CDR1 MGHRA, CDR2 YSYEKL.